Detailed here is one TCR beta chain. Its specificity is unknown. The record originates from a study of identifying expanded T cells in peripheral blood. Healthy donors had no documented immune events, such as infections, while sampled. Points from the study as a whole: Approximately 2-week clone count variance significantly increased as total template count grew. Technical replicates showed roughly 1.2 changed clones; around two weeks approximately 16; four weeks 19.

The table came from immunoSEQ multiplex PCR; TCRdb's copy has only in-frame clones and leaves some out. The data contain 100,000 to 150,000 clones, approximately 86% of them seen just once; the ten biggest clones take up about 8%. Germline-derived CDR1 and CDR2 are SQVTM and ANQGSEA. This CDR3 contains 13 residues. Trimming left V 4 bases short and J 1 base short, with 9 bases between. The sample taken for sequencing was blood. The V gene is TRBV29-1, the J gene TRBJ2-3; D gene unclear. The receptor was isolated from a person between 18 and 75 years old in good health. The CDR3: CSVVWSGTDTQYF. CDR3 bases: TGCAGCGTTGTATGGTCTGGCACAGATACGCAGTATTTT.